A selection of T cell receptor beta chains follows, all from one sample in a study of blood T cells in healthy people across ages. One entry per CDR3 protein results from TCRdb running MiXCR on the 5' RACE reads. The table lists 1.5 million to 2 million distinct CDR3 sequences, about 30% of them singletons. Sequenced sample: blood. The receptors shown here come from a woman aged 25 to 45 in good health. The CDR3 runs from the conserved cysteine through the conserved F or W. Fields, in order: V gene, J gene, clone size, D gene, CDR3 protein, CDR3 DNA. The D gene is left open where the match is weak. Clone size appears in some rows only: once, few, many, or a class for an expanded clone.

TRBV25-1	TRBJ1-2	NA	NA	CASRSPGYGYTF	TGTGCCAGCAGAAGCCCGGGCTATGGCTACACCTTC
TRBV7-2	TRBJ2-3	NA	NA	CASSLGFSYTQYF	TGTGCCAGCAGCTTAGGTTTCTCATATACGCAGTATTTT
TRBV12-3/TRBV12-4	TRBJ2-3	NA	NA	CASSLHPGDTQYF	TGTGCCAGCAGCCTGCATCCAGGGGATACGCAGTATTTT
TRBV29-1	TRBJ2-7	many	TRBD1	CSVGQGRYEQYF	TGCAGCGTTGGACAGGGACGCTACGAGCAGTACTTC
TRBV5-6	TRBJ2-7	few	NA	CASSLEPASSYEQYF	TGTGCCAGCAGCTTGGAACCGGCTAGCTCCTACGAGCAGTACTTC
TRBV7-9	TRBJ1-5	few	NA	CASSLMGAQQPQHF	TGTGCCAGCAGCTTAATGGGGGCCCAACAGCCCCAGCATTTT
TRBV5-1	TRBJ2-5	NA	TRBD1	CASSETGGRETQYF	TGCGCCAGCAGCGAGACAGGGGGACGGGAGACCCAGTACTTC
TRBV9	TRBJ2-5	few	TRBD2	CASSVAPGVAGGQQETQYF	TGTGCCAGCAGCGTAGCTCCCGGGGTAGCGGGGGGGCAGCAAGAGACCCAGTACTTC
TRBV4-1	TRBJ1-1	NA	NA	CASSQLIRVQDTEAFF	TGCGCCAGCAGCCAGCTCATCAGGGTGCAGGACACTGAAGCTTTCTTT
TRBV5-6	TRBJ2-3	few	NA	CASSLNTGTNADTQYF	TGTGCCAGCAGCTTGAATACAGGAACCAACGCAGATACGCAGTATTTT
TRBV2	TRBJ2-1	few	NA	CASREGPSSYNEQFF	TGTGCCAGCAGAGAGGGGCCGAGCTCCTACAATGAGCAGTTCTTC